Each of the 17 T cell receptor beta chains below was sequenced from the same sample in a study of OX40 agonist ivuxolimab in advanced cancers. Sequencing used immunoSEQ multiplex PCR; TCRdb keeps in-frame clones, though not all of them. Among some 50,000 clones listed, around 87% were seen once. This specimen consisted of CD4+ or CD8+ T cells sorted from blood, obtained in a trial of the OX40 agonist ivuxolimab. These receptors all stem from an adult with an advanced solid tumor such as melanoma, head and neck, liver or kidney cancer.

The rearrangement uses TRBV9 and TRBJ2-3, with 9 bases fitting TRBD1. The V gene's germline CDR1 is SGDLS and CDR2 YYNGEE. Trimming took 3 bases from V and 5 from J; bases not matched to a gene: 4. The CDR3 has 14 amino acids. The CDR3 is CASSDRGRKDTQYF. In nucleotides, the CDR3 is TGTGCCAGCAGCGACAGGGGGCGGAAAGATACGCAGTATTTT. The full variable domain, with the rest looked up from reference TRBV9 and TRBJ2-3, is DSGVTQTPKHLITATGQRVTLRCSPRSGDLSVYWYQQSLDQGLQFLIQYYNGEERAKGNILERFSAQQFPDLHSELNLSSLELGDSALYFCASSDRGRKDTQYFGPGTRLTVL.

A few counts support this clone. In DNA, the CDR3 is TGTGCTAGTGGTTTGGGTCGGACAGGGGGCCAATTCTCCTACAATGAGCAGTTCTTC. It is translated as CASGLGRTGGQFSYNEQFF. The V and J genes are TRBV12-5 and TRBJ2-1; TRBD1 matches 11 bases. The germline V gene encodes CDR1 LGHNT and CDR2 FRNRAP. V shed 1 base, J shed 0 bases, and the junction held 8 bases outside the gene matches. This CDR3 region has 19 residues.

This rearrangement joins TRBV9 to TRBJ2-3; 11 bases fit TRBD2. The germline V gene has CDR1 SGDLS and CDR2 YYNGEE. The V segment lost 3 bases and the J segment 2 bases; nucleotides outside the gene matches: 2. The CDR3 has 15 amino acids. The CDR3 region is CASSATSGVTDTQYF. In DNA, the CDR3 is TGTGCCAGCAGCGCGACTAGCGGGGTCACAGATACGCAGTATTTT.

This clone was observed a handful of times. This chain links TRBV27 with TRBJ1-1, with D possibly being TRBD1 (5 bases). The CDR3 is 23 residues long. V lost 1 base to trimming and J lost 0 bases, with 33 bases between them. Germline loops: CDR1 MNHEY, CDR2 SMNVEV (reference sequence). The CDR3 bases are TGTGCCAGCAGTTTATTTGGACGATTGGCGAGGGGCTTCACACAAGGGATGAACACTGAAGCTTTCTTT. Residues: CASSLFGRLARGFTQGMNTEAFF.

DNA for the CDR3: TGCGCCAGCAGCTCGGGGGTATCGATAGGTACCGAGCAGTACTTC. This translates into CASSSGVSIGTEQYF. The V gene is TRBV5-1, the J gene TRBJ2-7, with a tentative D call TRBD2 (6 bases). The CDR3 contains 15 residues. In germline, CDR1 is SGHRS, CDR2 YFSETQ. The V and J ends lost 3 bases and 6 bases respectively, with 19 bases between them.

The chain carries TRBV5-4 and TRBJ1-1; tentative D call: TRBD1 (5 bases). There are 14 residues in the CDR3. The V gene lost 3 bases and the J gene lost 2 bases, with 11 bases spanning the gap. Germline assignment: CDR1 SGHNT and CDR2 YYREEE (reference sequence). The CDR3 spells CASSSTGTNTEAFF. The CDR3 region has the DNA TGTGCCAGCAGCTCCACAGGTACAAACACTGAAGCTTTCTTT.

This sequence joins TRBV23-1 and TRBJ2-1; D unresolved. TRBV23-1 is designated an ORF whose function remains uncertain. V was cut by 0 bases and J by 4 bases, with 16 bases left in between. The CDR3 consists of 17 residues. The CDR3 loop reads CASSQSNSGGEYNEQFF. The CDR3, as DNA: TGCGCCAGCAGTCAATCGAATTCGGGCGGAGAGTACAATGAGCAGTTCTTC.

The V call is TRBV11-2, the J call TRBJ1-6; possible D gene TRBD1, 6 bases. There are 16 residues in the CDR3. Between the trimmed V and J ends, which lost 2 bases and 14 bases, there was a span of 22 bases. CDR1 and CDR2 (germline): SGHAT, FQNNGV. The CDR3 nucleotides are TGTGCCAGCAGCTTACAAAACTGGGGGCAGGGATCAACCCTCCACTTT. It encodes CASSLQNWGQGSTLHF.

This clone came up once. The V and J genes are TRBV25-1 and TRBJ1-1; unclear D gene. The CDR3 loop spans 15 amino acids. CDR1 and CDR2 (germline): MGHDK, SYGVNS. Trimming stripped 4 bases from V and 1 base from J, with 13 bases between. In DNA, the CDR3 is TGTGCCAGCAGTGGCCGGGGAAGGTCGAACACTGAAGCTTTCTTT. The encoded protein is CASSGRGRSNTEAFF.

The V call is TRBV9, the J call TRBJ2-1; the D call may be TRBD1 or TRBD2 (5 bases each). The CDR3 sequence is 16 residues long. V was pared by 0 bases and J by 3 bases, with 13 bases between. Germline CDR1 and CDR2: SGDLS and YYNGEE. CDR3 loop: CASSVGPGRNYNEQFF. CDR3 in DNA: TGTGCCAGCAGCGTAGGGCCGGGACGGAACTACAATGAGCAGTTCTTC.

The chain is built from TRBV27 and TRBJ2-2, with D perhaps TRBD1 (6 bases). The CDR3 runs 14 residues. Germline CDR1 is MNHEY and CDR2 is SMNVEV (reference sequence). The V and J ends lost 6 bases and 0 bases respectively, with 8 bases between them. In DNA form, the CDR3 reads TGTGCCAGCAGCCAGGGGCCGAACACCGGGGAGCTGTTTTTT. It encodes CASSQGPNTGELFF.

CDR3 in DNA: TGCGCCAGCAGCCAAGGCGTCGGGGAGCTGTTTTTT. Its translation: CASSQGVGELFF. The chain has TRBV4-1 and TRBJ2-2; D remains ambiguous. The CDR3 contains 12 residues. The V end was cut by 1 base, the J end by 7 bases, with 4 bases between. Per germline, CDR1 MGHRA and CDR2 YSYEKL.

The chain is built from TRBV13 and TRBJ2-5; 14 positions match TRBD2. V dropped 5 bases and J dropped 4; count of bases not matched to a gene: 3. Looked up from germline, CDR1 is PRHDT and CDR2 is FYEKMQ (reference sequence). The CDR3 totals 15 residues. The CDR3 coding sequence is TGTGCCAGCAGCCCGGGGACTAGCGGGAGAGAGACCCAGTACTTC. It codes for CASSPGTSGRETQYF.

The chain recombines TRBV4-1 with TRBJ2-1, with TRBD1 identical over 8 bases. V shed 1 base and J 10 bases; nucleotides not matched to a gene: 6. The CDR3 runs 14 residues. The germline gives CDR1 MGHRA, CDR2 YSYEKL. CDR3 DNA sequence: TGCGCCAGCAGCCAAGCGGCAGGGGGCCAGGAGCAGTTCTTC. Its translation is CASSQAAGGQEQFF.

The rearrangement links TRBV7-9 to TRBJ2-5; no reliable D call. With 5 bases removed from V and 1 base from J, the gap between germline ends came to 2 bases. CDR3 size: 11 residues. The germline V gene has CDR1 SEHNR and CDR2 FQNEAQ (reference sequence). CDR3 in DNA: TGTGCCAGCAGCCTCCAAGAGACCCAGTACTTC. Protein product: CASSLQETQYF.

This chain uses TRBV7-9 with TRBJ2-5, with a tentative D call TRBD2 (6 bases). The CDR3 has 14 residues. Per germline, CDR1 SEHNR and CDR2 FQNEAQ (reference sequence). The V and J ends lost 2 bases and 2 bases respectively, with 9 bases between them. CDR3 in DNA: TGTGCCAGCAGCTTATGGAGGGAACAAGAGACCCAGTACTTC. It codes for CASSLWREQETQYF.

The CDR3 reads CASSLGSFNSPLHF. CDR3 in DNA: TGTGCCAGCAGTTTGGGGAGTTTTAATTCACCCCTCCACTTT. The chain joins TRBV27 to TRBJ1-6; D is uncertain. With 3 bases removed from V and 6 bases from J, the gap between germline ends came to 9 bases. The germline V gene has CDR1 MNHEY and CDR2 SMNVEV (reference sequence). This CDR3 has 14 residues.